Listed below are T cell receptor beta chains from one sample, sequenced in a study of blood T cell repertoires in COVID-19. Some clones are missing from TCRdb's copy, which holds only in-frame ones; the method was immunoSEQ multiplex PCR. The sample has tens of thousands of clones; roughly 87% are singletons. Sequencing was performed on peripheral blood. These receptors were obtained from a woman in her fifties or sixties with active or convalescent COVID-19. The CDR3 runs from the conserved cysteine through the conserved F or W. D genes are given only for firm matches. A row's size may be missing; if present it is once, few, many or a size class.

>TRBJ1-2|.|once|TRBV5-1
CASSTDINYGYTF
TGCGCCAGCAGCACAGACATTAACTATGGCTACACCTTC
>TRBJ1-4|.|.|TRBV2
CASGDTGTLEKLFF
TGTGCCAGCGGGGATACAGGGACCCTTGAAAAACTGTTTTTT
>TRBJ1-2|.|few|TRBV5-4
CASSPDTLAGYTF
TGTGCCAGCAGCCCTGACACTCTTGCTGGCTACACCTTC
>TRBJ1-2|.|.|TRBV19
CASSIQGGDYGYTF
TGTGCCAGTAGTATACAGGGAGGGGACTATGGCTACACCTTC
>TRBJ2-4|.|.|TRBV7-8
CASSAREDLTKNIQYF
TGTGCCAGCAGCGCCCGGGAAGACTTAACCAAAAACATTCAGTACTTC
>TRBJ2-3|TRBD1|.|TRBV4-3
CASSQRGQAGSTDTQYF
TGCGCCAGCAGCCAACGCGGACAGGCAGGGAGCACAGATACGCAGTATTTT
>TRBJ2-1|TRBD1|.|TRBV5-5
CASSYPTGGVLLNEQFF
TGTGCCAGCAGCTACCCGACAGGGGGAGTTTTATTGAATGAGCAGTTCTTC
>TRBJ1-2|TRBD1|.|TRBV2
CASRPTGGAANYGYTF
TGTGCCAGCAGGCCGACAGGGGGCGCGGCCAACTATGGCTACACCTTC
>TRBJ1-1|TRBD1|.|TRBV7-2
CASSLEFGQGRTEAFF
TGTGCCAGCAGCTTAGAATTCGGACAGGGAAGGACTGAAGCTTTCTTT
>TRBJ1-2|.|.|TRBV5-5
CASSLLGAYGYTF
TGTGCCAGCAGCTTGCTTGGGGCCTATGGCTACACCTTC
>TRBJ2-1|.|.|TRBV11-3
CASSLALGGNEQFF
TGTGCCAGCAGCTTAGCCCTCGGGGGCAATGAGCAGTTCTTC
>TRBJ2-2|.|.|TRBV15
CATRPDRNTGELFF
TGTGCCACCAGACCTGACAGAAACACCGGGGAGCTGTTTTTT
>TRBJ1-1|TRBD1|.|TRBV16
CASSRGQGGTEAFF
TGTGCCAGCAGCCGCGGACAGGGGGGGACTGAAGCTTTCTTT
>TRBJ1-1|.|.|TRBV20-1
CSAGGPGGWFF
TGCAGTGCTGGGGGACCTGGAGGGTGGTTCTTT
>TRBJ2-5|.|many|TRBV7-9
CASSLARNPQETQYF
TGTGCCAGCAGCTTAGCCAGGAACCCCCAAGAGACCCAGTACTTC
>TRBJ1-1|.|.|TRBV3-1/TRBV3-2
CASSPRGNTEAFF
TGTGCCAGCAGCCCCAGGGGGAACACTGAAGCTTTCTTT
>TRBJ2-3|TRBD2|once|TRBV6-2/TRBV6-3
CASSGGLAGVTDTQYF
TGTGCCAGCAGTGGAGGACTAGCGGGGGTGACAGATACGCAGTATTTT
>TRBJ2-3|.|.|TRBV5-4
CASSLTGTDTQYF
TGTGCCAGCAGCTTGACGGGCACAGATACGCAGTATTTT
>TRBJ1-4|TRBD1|.|TRBV11-2
CASSRGTGAVKLFF
TGTGCCAGCAGCCGCGGGACAGGGGCCGTAAAACTGTTTTTT
>TRBJ1-3|.|few|TRBV20-1
CSASSGGTSGNTIYF
TGCAGTGCTAGTTCCGGGGGTACATCTGGAAACACCATATATTTT
>TRBJ2-7|.|few|TRBV6-5
CASSTTGLHEQYF
TGTGCCAGCAGTACGACAGGATTGCACGAGCAGTACTTC
>TRBJ1-1|.|.|TRBV5-5
CASTQWEGGTEAFF
TGTGCCAGCACCCAATGGGAGGGAGGTACTGAAGCTTTCTTT
>TRBJ1-1|TRBD1|.|TRBV15
CATSRILTGGTEAFF
TGTGCCACCAGCAGAATCTTAACAGGGGGCACTGAAGCTTTCTTT
>TRBJ1-1|.|.|TRBV6-5
CASGRGARSTEAFF
TGTGCCTCGGGGCGGGGGGCGCGGAGCACTGAAGCTTTCTTT
>TRBJ2-3|.|.|TRBV6-5
CASGGSTDTQYF
TGTGCCAGCGGAGGGAGCACAGATACGCAGTATTTT
>TRBJ2-7|TRBD2|.|TRBV4-1
CASSQAGGLTPYEQYF
TGCGCCAGCAGCCAAGCTGGGGGACTAACACCCTACGAGCAGTACTTC
>TRBJ1-5|.|.|TRBV6-2/TRBV6-3
CASSLRQNNQPQHF
TGTGCCAGCAGTTTGCGACAGAACAATCAGCCCCAGCATTTT
>TRBJ2-5|TRBD1|.|TRBV6-5
CASGQNTGAETQYF
TGTGCCAGCGGCCAGAACACAGGGGCAGAGACCCAGTACTTC
>TRBJ1-1|.|.|TRBV27
CASSLEGWTEAFF
TGTGCCAGCAGTTTAGAGGGTTGGACTGAAGCTTTCTTT
>TRBJ1-6|TRBD1|.|TRBV9
CASSVGDRESYNSPLHF
TGTGCCAGCAGCGTAGGGGACAGGGAATCCTATAATTCACCCCTCCACTTT
>TRBJ1-1|.|.|TRBV21-1
CASSKGEGQVGNTEAFF
TGTGCCAGCAGCAAAGGTGAGGGACAGGTGGGGAACACTGAAGCTTTCTTT
>TRBJ2-5|.|.|TRBV6-5
CASSYSSEGKETQYF
TGTGCCAGCAGTTACTCGAGTGAGGGAAAGGAGACCCAGTACTTC
>TRBJ1-2|TRBD1|.|TRBV5-6
CASSTGGDGYTF
TGTGCCAGCAGCACAGGGGGAGATGGCTACACCTTC
>TRBJ1-1|.|.|TRBV2
CASLNLEAFF
TGTGCCAGCCTGAACTTGGAAGCTTTCTTT
>TRBJ1-6|.|few|TRBV24-1
CATSDAGRNSPLHF
TGTGCCACCAGTGATGCCGGGAGGAATTCACCCCTCCACTTT
>TRBJ1-2|.|.|TRBV30
CASTANYGYTF
TGTGCGTCGACAGCTAACTATGGCTACACCTTC
>TRBJ1-3|.|.|TRBV12-5
CASGLTGTGNTIYF
TGTGCTAGTGGTTTGACAGGGACTGGAAACACCATATATTTT
>TRBJ1-3|.|.|TRBV5-1
CASSKPDFTIYF
TGCGCCAGCAGCAAGCCAGACTTCACCATATATTTT
>TRBJ1-1|TRBD1|.|TRBV5-1
CASTTGQENTEAFF
TGCGCCAGCACGACGGGACAGGAGAACACTGAAGCTTTCTTT
>TRBJ2-5|TRBD1|.|TRBV5-8
CASSLAFGQGEETQYF
TGTGCCAGCAGCTTGGCCTTCGGACAGGGGGAAGAGACCCAGTACTTC
>TRBJ1-1|.|.|TRBV6-5
CASRAGPANTEAFF
TGTGCCAGCAGGGCGGGACCCGCGAACACTGAAGCTTTCTTT
>TRBJ1-5|.|.|TRBV5-8
CASSFPDRSNQPQHF
TGTGCCAGCAGCTTCCCCGACAGGAGCAATCAGCCCCAGCATTTT
>TRBJ1-5|TRBD1|.|TRBV7-9
CASSPGQGVQPQHF
TGTGCCAGCAGCCCGGGACAGGGTGTTCAGCCCCAGCATTTT
>TRBJ2-1|.|.|TRBV7-9
CASSSTELVAYNEQFF
TGTGCCAGCAGCTCAACGGAGCTAGTTGCCTACAATGAGCAGTTCTTC
>TRBJ2-1|.|.|TRBV5-1
CASSLVPGDNEQFF
TGCGCCAGCAGCTTGGTACCAGGGGATAATGAGCAGTTCTTC
>TRBJ1-1|.|.|TRBV5-1
CASSPAGSGFLNTEAFF
TGCGCCAGCAGCCCCGCGGGATCGGGCTTCTTGAACACTGAAGCTTTCTTT
>TRBJ2-3|TRBD1|.|TRBV7-8
CASSSSTGGSTDTQYF
TGTGCCAGCAGCTCCTCAACAGGGGGCAGTACAGATACGCAGTATTTT
>TRBJ1-1|.|few|TRBV5-1
CASSSGGLTEAFF
TGCGCCAGCAGTTCCGGGGGGCTTACTGAAGCTTTCTTT
>TRBJ2-3|.|.|TRBV4-3
CASSQDPPPDTQYF
TGCGCCAGCAGCCAAGATCCCCCTCCAGATACGCAGTATTTT
>TRBJ2-7|.|.|TRBV9
CASSEDSGTYEQYF
TGTGCCAGCAGCGAGGACTCGGGAACCTACGAGCAGTACTTC
>TRBJ1-1|.|.|TRBV11-2
CASGPPDSRVAFF
TGTGCCAGCGGACCCCCGGACTCCCGAGTGGCTTTCTTT
>TRBJ2-1|.|.|TRBV5-6
CASSASTGSKFF
TGTGCCAGCAGCGCTTCGACAGGATCGAAGTTCTTC
>TRBJ2-5|TRBD2|.|TRBV7-2
CASSLSGGAETQYF
TGTGCCAGCAGCCTTAGCGGGGGGGCGGAGACCCAGTACTTC
>TRBJ2-1|.|.|TRBV30
CAWIRGWGNEQFF
TGTGCCTGGATCCGGGGGTGGGGGAATGAGCAGTTCTTC
>TRBJ2-5|.|.|TRBV7-9
CASSLGATQYF
TGTGCCAGCAGCTTAGGGGCTACCCAGTACTTC